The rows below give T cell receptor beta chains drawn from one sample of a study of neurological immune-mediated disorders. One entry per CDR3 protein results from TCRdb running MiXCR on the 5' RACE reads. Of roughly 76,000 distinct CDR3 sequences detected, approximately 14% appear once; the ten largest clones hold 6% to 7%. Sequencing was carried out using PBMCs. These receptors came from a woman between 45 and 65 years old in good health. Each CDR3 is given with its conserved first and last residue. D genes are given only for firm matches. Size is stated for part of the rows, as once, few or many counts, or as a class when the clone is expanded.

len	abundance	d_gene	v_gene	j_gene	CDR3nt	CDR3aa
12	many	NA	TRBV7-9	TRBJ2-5	TGTGCCAGCAGCCAAGAGGGGGAGACCCAGTACTTC	CASSQEGETQYF
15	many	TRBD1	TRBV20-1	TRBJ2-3	TGCAGTGCTCGGGCCCCCAGGGGGCCCACAGATACGCAGTATTTT	CSARAPRGPTDTQYF
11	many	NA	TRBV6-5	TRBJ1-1	TGTGCCAGCAGTCGGGGTACTGAAGCTTTCTTT	CASSRGTEAFF
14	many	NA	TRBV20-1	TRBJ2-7	TGCAGTGCTAGGCGAGGGTTCACGGCCGACGAGCAGTACTTC	CSARRGFTADEQYF
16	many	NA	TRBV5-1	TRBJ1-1	TGCGCCAGCAGCTTGGGGCATTCGCAGGGGATGACTGAAGCTTTCTTT	CASSLGHSQGMTEAFF
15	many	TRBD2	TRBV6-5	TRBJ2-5	TGTGCCAGCAGTTACTGGGGGGGGACCCAAGAGACCCAGTACTTC	CASSYWGGTQETQYF
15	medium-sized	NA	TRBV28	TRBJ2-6	TGTGCCAGCAACTACCCCAGCTCTGGGGCCAACGTCCTGACTTTC	CASNYPSSGANVLTF
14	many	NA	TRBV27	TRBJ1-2	TGTGCCAGCAGTTCCCTTGCAGGGAACTATGGCTACACCTTC	CASSSLAGNYGYTF
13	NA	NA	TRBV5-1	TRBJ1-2	TGCGCCAGCAGCGTTGCCCTCGATGACGGCTACACCTTC	CASSVALDDGYTF
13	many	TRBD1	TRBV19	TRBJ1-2	TGTGCCAGTAGTATAGGACAGGGGCTTGGCTACACCTTC	CASSIGQGLGYTF
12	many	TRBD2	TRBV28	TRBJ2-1	TGTGCCAGCAGACTAGCGGGAGTCGAGCAGTTCTTC	CASRLAGVEQFF
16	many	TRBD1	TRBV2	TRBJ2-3	TGTGCCAGCAGCATACTGAGACAGGGAAGCACAGATACGCAGTATTTT	CASSILRQGSTDTQYF
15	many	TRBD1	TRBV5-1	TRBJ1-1	TGCGCCAGCAGCTTGGGAACAGGGGGTGACGCTGAAGCTTTCTTT	CASSLGTGGDAEAFF
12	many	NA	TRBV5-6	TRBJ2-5	TGTGCCAGCAGCTTTGAAGCAAAGACCCAGTACTTC	CASSFEAKTQYF
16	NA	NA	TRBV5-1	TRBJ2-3	TGCGCCAGCAGCTACGGTACAGACCTTTTCACAGATACGCAGTATTTT	CASSYGTDLFTDTQYF
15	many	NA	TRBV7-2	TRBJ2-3	TGTGCCAGCAGCCTCCGGGACCTTAACACAGATACGCAGTATTTT	CASSLRDLNTDTQYF
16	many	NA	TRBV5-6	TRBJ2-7	TGTGCCAGCAGCTTGGCTCACAGGGAAGGCCGTGACGAGCAGTACTTC	CASSLAHREGRDEQYF
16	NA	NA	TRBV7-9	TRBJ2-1	TGTGCCAGCAGCCCACCCTCTCCGGGGAATAACAATGAGCAGTTCTTC	CASSPPSPGNNNEQFF
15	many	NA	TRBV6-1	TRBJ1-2	TGTGCCAGCATTCCCCCTGGACAGTCGGGGTATGGCTACACCTTC	CASIPPGQSGYGYTF
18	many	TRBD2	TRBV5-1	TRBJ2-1	TGCGCCAGCAGCTTGGGGCTAGCGGGAGGGGAACGGGGGAATGAGCAGTTCTTC	CASSLGLAGGERGNEQFF
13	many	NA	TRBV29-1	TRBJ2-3	TGCAGCGTTACGGGAGCAAGCACAGATACGCAGTATTTT	CSVTGASTDTQYF
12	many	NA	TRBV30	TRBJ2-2	TGTGCCTGGGGGGAAAACACCGGGGAGCTGTTTTTT	CAWGENTGELFF
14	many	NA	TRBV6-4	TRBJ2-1	TGTGCCAGCAGTGAGTCTAGCGCCCACAATGAGCAGTTCTTC	CASSESSAHNEQFF
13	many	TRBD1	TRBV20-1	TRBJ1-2	TGCAGTGCAGTGACAGGGGGCGGCTATGGCTACACCTTC	CSAVTGGGYGYTF
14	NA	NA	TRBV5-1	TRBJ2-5	TGCGCCAGCAGCTTCGGGGGCTTTGTTGAGACCCAGTACTTC	CASSFGGFVETQYF
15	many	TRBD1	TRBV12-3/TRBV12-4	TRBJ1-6	TGTGCCAGCAGTACTGGGGACAGCCAAAATTCACCCCTCCACTTT	CASSTGDSQNSPLHF
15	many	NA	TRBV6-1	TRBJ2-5	TGTGCCAGCACTAATAGCGGTGGAATTAGGGAGACCCAGTACTTC	CASTNSGGIRETQYF
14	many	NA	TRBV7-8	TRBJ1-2	TGTGCCAGCAGCTTAGTGGGCACCATGAGTGGCTACACCTTC	CASSLVGTMSGYTF
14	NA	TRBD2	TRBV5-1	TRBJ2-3	TGCGCAAGCAACCCTAGCGGGAGCGCAGATACGCAGTATTTT	CASNPSGSADTQYF
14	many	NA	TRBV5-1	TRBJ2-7	TGCGCCAGCAGCTCCGGTTCGGCAGGCTACGAGCAGTACTTC	CASSSGSAGYEQYF
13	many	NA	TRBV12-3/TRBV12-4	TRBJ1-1	TGTGCCAGCAGTTTACAGTTGAACACTGAAGCTTTCTTT	CASSLQLNTEAFF
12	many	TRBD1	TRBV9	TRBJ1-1	TGTGCCAGCAGCGCAGGGGGCACTGAAGCTTTCTTT	CASSAGGTEAFF
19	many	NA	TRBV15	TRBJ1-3	TGTGCCACCAGCAGAGATCCCCTAGCGGCGTCGAACGCTGGAAACACCATATATTTT	CATSRDPLAASNAGNTIYF
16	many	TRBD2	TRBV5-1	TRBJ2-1	TGCGCCAGCAGCCCGAGCGGGAGTATGTTAGGAAATGAGCAGTTCTTC	CASSPSGSMLGNEQFF